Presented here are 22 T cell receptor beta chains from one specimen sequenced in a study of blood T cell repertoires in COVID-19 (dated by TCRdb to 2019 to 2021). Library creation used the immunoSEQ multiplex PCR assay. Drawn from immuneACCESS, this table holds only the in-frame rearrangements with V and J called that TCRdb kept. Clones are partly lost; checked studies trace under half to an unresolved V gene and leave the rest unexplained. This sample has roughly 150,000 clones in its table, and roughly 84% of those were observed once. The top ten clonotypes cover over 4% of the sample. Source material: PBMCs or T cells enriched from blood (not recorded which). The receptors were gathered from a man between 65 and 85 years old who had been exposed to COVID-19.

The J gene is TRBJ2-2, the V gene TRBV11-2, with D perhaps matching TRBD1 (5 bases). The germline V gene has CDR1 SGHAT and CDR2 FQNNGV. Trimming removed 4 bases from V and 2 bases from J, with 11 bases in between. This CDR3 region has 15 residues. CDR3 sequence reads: CASSSDNTNTGELFF. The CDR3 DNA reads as TGTGCCAGCAGCTCGGACAATACCAACACCGGGGAGCTGTTTTTT.

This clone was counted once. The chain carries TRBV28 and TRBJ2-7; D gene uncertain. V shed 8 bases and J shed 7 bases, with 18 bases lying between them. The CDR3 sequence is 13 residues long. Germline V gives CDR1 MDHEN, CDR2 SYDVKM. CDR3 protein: CASCRSPLREQYF. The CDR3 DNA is TGTGCCAGCTGCCGCAGCCCCCTCAGGGAGCAGTACTTC.

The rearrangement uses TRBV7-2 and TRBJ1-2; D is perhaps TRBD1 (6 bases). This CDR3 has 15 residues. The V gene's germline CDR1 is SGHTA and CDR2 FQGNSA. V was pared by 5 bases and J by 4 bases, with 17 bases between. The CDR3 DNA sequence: TGTGCCAGCAGCAAGGGCACAGGGTTACCCTATGGCTACACCTTC. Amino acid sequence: CASSKGTGLPYGYTF.

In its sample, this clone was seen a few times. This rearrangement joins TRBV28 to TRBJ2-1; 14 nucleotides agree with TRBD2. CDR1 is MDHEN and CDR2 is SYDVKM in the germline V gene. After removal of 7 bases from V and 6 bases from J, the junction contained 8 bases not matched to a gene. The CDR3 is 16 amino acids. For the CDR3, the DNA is TGTGCCAGCACCCCCACCGGGACTAGCGGGAGCAATGAGCAGTTCTTC. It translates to CASTPTGTSGSNEQFF.

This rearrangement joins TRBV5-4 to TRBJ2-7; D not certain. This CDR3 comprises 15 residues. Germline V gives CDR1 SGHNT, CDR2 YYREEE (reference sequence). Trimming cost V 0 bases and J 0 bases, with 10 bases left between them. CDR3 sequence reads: CASSLEQFGSYEQYF. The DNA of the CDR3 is TGTGCCAGCAGCTTGGAACAGTTCGGCTCCTACGAGCAGTACTTC.

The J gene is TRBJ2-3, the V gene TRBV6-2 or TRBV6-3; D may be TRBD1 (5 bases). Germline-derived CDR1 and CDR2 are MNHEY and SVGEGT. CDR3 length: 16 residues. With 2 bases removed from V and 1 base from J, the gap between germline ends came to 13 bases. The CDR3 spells CASSYRTGTRTDTQYF. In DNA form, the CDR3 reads TGTGCCAGCAGTTACCGAACAGGTACCCGCACAGATACGCAGTATTTT.

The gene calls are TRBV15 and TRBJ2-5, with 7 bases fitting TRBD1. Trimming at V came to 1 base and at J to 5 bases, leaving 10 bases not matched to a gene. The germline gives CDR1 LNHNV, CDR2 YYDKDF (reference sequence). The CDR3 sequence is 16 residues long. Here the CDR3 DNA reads TGTGCCACCAGCAGAGCCCAACAGGGGACATTGGAGACCCAGTACTTC. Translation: CATSRAQQGTLETQYF.

Here the CDR3 reads CASSQVTGPSSGNTIYF. CDR3 nucleotides: TGCGCCAGCAGCCAAGTTACAGGCCCCAGCTCTGGAAACACCATATATTTT. The genes are TRBV4-1 and TRBJ1-3; D may be TRBD1 (5 bases). The CDR3 spans 17 residues. Germline CDR1 reads MGHRA; CDR2 reads YSYEKL. V was pared by 1 base and J by 0 bases, with 13 bases between.

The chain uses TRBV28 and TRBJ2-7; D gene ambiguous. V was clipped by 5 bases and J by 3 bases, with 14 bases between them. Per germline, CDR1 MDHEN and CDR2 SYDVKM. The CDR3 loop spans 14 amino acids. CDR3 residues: CASSPRVANYEQYF. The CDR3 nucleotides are TGTGCCAGCAGTCCCCGGGTCGCCAACTACGAGCAGTACTTC.

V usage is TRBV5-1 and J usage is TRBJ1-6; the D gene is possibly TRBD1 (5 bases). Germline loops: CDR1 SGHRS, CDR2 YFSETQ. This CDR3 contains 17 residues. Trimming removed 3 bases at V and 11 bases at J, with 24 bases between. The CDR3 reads CASSSLGRGDPGAPLHF. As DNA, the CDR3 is TGCGCCAGCAGCTCCCTGGGGAGGGGCGATCCCGGAGCACCCCTCCACTTT.

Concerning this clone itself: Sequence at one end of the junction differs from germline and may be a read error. CDR3 sequence (DNA): TGTGCCAGCACTGAACGGGGGGCAAGTGGAAACACCATATATTTT. Translation gives CASTERGASGNTIYF. The chain employs TRBV6-1 and TRBJ1-3; D may be TRBD1 (6 bases). The CDR3 has 15 residues. Germline V gene data show CDR1 as MNHNS and CDR2 as SASEGT.

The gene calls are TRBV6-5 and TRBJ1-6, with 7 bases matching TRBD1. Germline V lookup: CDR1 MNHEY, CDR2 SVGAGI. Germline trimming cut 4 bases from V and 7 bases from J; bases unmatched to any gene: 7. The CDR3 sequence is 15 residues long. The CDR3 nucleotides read TGTGCCAGCAGTTTGACGGGACAGCTAAATTCACCCCTCCACTTT. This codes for CASSLTGQLNSPLHF.

Here the CDR3 reads CASSFLDRGYGYTF. The CDR3 nucleotides read TGTGCCAGCAGCTTCCTGGACAGGGGTTATGGCTACACCTTC. The gene calls are TRBV7-2 and TRBJ1-2; TRBD1 aligns across 9 bases. The V and J ends lost 3 bases and 5 bases, in that order; junction bases with no gene match: 4. This CDR3 is built from 14 residues. Germline assignment: CDR1 SGHTA and CDR2 FQGNSA.

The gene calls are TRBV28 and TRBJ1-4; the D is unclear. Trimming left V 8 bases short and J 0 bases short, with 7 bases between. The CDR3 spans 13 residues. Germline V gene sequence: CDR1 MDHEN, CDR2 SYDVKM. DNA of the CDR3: TGTGCCAGCGTAGCCACAACTAATGAAAAACTGTTTTTT. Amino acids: CASVATTNEKLFF.

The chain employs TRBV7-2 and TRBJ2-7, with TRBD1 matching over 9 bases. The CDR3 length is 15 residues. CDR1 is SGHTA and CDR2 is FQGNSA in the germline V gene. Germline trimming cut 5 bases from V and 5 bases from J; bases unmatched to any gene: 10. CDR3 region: CASSPGTGNRHEQYF. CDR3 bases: TGTGCCAGCAGCCCCGGGACAGGGAATAGACACGAGCAGTACTTC.

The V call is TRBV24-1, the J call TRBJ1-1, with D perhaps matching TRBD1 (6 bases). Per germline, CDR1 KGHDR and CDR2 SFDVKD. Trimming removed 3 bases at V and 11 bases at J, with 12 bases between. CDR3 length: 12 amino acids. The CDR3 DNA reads TGTGCCACCAGTGATGGACACAGGGAGGCTTTCTTT. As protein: CATSDGHREAFF.

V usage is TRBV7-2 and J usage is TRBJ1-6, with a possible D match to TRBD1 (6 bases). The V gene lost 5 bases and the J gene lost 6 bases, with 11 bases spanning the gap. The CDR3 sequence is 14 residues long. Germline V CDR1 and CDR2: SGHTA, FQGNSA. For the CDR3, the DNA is TGTGCCAGCAGCGCCCCCAGGGGTAATTCACCCCTCCACTTT. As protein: CASSAPRGNSPLHF. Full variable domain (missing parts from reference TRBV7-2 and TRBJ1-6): GAGVSQSPSNKVTEKGKDVELRCDPISGHTALYWYRQSLGQGLEFLIYFQGNSAPDKSGLPSDRFSAERTGGSVSTLTIQRTQQEDSAVYLCASSAPRGNSPLHFGNGTRLTVT.

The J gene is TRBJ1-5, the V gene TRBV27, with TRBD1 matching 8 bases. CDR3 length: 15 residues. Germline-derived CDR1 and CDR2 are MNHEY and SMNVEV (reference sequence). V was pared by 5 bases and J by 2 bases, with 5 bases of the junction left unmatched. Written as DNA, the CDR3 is TGTGCCAGCAGTCGGCAGACAGGGGGCAATCAGCCCCAGCATTTT. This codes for CASSRQTGGNQPQHF.

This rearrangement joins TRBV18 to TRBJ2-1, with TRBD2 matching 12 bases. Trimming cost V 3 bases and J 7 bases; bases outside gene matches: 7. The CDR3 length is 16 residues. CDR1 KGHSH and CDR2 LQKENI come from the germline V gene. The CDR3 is CASSPLAGGIVNEQFF. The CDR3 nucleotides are TGTGCCAGCTCACCCCTAGCGGGAGGGATAGTTAATGAGCAGTTCTTC.

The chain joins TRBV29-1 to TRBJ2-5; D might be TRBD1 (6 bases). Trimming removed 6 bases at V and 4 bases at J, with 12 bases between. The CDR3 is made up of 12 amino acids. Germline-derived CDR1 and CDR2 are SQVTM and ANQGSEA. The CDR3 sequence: CSVRTGRETQYF. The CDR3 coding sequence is TGCAGCGTGAGAACAGGGAGAGAGACCCAGTACTTC.

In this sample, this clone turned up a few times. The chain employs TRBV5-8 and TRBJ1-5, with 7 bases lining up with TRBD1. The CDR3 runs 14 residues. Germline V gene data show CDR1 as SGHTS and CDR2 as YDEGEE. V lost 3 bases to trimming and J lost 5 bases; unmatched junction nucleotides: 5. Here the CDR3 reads CASSSQGPDQPQHF. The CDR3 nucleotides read TGTGCCAGCAGCTCACAGGGGCCGGATCAGCCCCAGCATTTT.

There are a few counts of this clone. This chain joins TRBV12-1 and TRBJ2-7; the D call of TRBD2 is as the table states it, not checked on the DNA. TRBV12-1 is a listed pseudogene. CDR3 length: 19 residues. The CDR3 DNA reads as TGTGCCAGCAGCTTGAAACTAGCGGGGGGCGTCCCCTCTTCCCACGAGCAGTACTTC. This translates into CASSLKLAGGVPSSHEQYF.